This TCR beta chain was profiled in a study of blood T cell repertoires in COVID-19. Across the study: PBMCs, B-cell-depleted T cells, or T cells provided the cDNA or gDNA that made up the material.

The length of the CDR3 is 18 residues. The ends lost 0 bases at V and 0 bases at J; junction bases unmatched: 0. Germline CDR1 is MNHNS and CDR2 is SASEGT. Assignment of participants to cohorts was predicated upon participant-reported clinical history. Assay: immunoSEQ multiplex PCR; the TCRdb copy retains only in-frame clones and omits some. The sample includes 250,000 to 350,000 clones, 70% to 90% of them seen just once. This receptor was identified in a woman aged 25 to 39 who had recovered from COVID-19. This sequence joins TRBV6-1 and TRBJ2-2, with 14 bases that match TRBD2. Specimen: PBMCs or T cells enriched from blood (not recorded which). The DNA for the CDR3 is TGTGCCAGCAGTGAAGCGACTAGCGGGGGGGCGAACACCGGGGAGCTGTTTTTT. This codes for CASSEATSGGANTGELFF.